Below are 18 T cell receptor beta chains sequenced from a single sample in a study of OX40 agonist ivuxolimab in advanced cancers. Libraries came from the immunoSEQ multiplex PCR assay. This is the immuneACCESS table as TCRdb keeps it, with only in-frame sequences that have V and J called. A part of the clones is gone; compared with another copy, unresolved V genes explain less than half, and the rest is unexplained. Across this sample there are approximately 60,000 clones, with approximately 89% seen only once. The top ten clones comprise 12% of the sample. The sequencing used CD4+ or CD8+ T cells sorted from blood, collected in a trial of the OX40 agonist ivuxolimab. These receptor sequences come from an adult with an advanced solid tumor such as melanoma, head and neck, liver or kidney cancer.

The V gene is TRBV10-3, the J gene TRBJ1-1; maybe TRBD1 (5 bases). Germline V gives CDR1 ENHRY, CDR2 SYGVKD. CDR3 length: 13 residues. V was cut by 11 bases and J by 0 bases, with 13 bases left in between. The CDR3 protein is CASQGTVNTEAFF. The CDR3 DNA reads as TGTGCCTCCCAGGGTACGGTGAACACTGAAGCTTTCTTT.

The chain recombines TRBV12-5 with TRBJ1-2; 9 bases are shared with TRBD1. The germline V gene has CDR1 LGHNT and CDR2 FRNRAP. There are 17 residues in the CDR3. The junction had 13 bases not matched to a gene; V was cut back by 5 bases and J by 3 bases. The DNA for the CDR3 is TGTGCTAGTGGTGCCCACGGACAGGGGACCATATACTATGGCTACACCTTC. Its protein is CASGAHGQGTIYYGYTF. The full variable domain, rest sourced from reference TRBV12-5 and TRBJ1-2, is DARVTQTPRHKVTEMGQEVTMRCQPILGHNTVFWYRQTMMQGLELLAYFRNRAPLDDSGMPKDRFSAEMPDATLATLKIQPSEPRDSAVYFCASGAHGQGTIYYGYTFGSGTRLTVV.

The chain carries TRBV14 and TRBJ2-7; 10 nucleotides match TRBD2. Germline V gene sequence: CDR1 SGHDN, CDR2 FVKESK. The ends lost 1 base at V and 7 bases at J; junction bases unmatched: 10. The CDR3 length is 16 residues. CDR3 DNA sequence: TGTGCCAGCAGCCAAGTTCCCCTAGCGGGAGAACCTGAGCAGTACTTC. Translated, it gives CASSQVPLAGEPEQYF.

This clone has just one count. The chain carries TRBV28 and TRBJ2-3, with D maybe TRBD2 (6 bases). There are 14 residues in the CDR3. Germline values: CDR1 MDHEN, CDR2 SYDVKM. V shed 8 bases and J shed 0 bases, with 12 bases lying between them. The CDR3 reads CASYGGTSTDTQYF. The CDR3 DNA is TGTGCCAGCTATGGTGGGACTAGCACAGATACGCAGTATTTT.

This clone was detected once. The gene calls are TRBV6-4 and TRBJ2-2; 10 nucleotides line up with TRBD2. This CDR3 has 16 amino acids. J gave up 5 bases and V 1 base, and 4 bases lay outside the gene matches. Germline loops: CDR1 MRHNA, CDR2 SNTAGT. CDR3 protein: CASSDLAGGGTGELFF. CDR3 nucleotide sequence: TGTGCCAGCAGTGACTTAGCGGGAGGAGGTACCGGGGAGCTGTTTTTT.

The rearrangement links TRBV29-1 to TRBJ2-7, with a tentative D call TRBD1 (6 bases). This CDR3 has 14 residues. The germline V gene has CDR1 SQVTM and CDR2 ANQGSEA. Trimming removed 1 base at V and 3 bases at J, with 13 bases between. DNA for the CDR3: TGCAGCGTTGAAGGCTCCGGACAGTACTACGAGCAGTACTTC. Translating gives CSVEGSGQYYEQYF.

The CDR3, as DNA: TGTGCCACCGCGGACATGAAGGGCACTGAAGCTTTCTTT. Translation: CATADMKGTEAFF. The gene calls are TRBV10-3 and TRBJ1-1, with D possibly matching TRBD1 (5 bases). Germline CDR1 and CDR2: ENHRY and SYGVKD. The length of the CDR3 is 13 residues. Trimming pared 10 bases from V and 4 bases from J, leaving 16 bases between.

The chain employs TRBV7-6 and TRBJ2-7; D is ambiguous. This CDR3 has 11 residues. V lost 6 bases and J 5 bases, leaving 8 bases between the germline ends. CDR1 is SGHVS, CDR2 FNYEAQ, per germline. CDR3 loop: CASSIWDEQYF. CDR3 sequence (DNA): TGTGCCAGCAGTATCTGGGACGAGCAGTACTTC.

Turning to this clone: The junction and the germline gene differ at one end; a read error may be behind it. The chain is built from TRBV7-9 and TRBJ1-2; possible D gene TRBD1, 6 bases. The V gene's germline CDR1 is SEHNR and CDR2 FQNEAQ (reference sequence). The CDR3 runs 13 residues. CDR3 sequence reads: CTSIALDSHRYTF. CDR3 in DNA: TGTACCAGCATCGCACTGGACAGTCACCGCTACACCTTC.

The chain has TRBV9 and TRBJ2-5; 12 nucleotides match TRBD2. The CDR3 extends over 16 amino acids. V was pared by 2 bases and J by 2 bases, with 4 bases of the junction left unmatched. From germline, CDR1 is SGDLS and CDR2 YYNGEE. The CDR3 region has the DNA TGTGCCAGCAGCGTGGTTCTAGCGGGAGGGCAAGAGACCCAGTACTTC. Residues: CASSVVLAGGQETQYF.

The chain links TRBV15 to TRBJ2-2, with 7 bases identical to TRBD1. Germline CDR1 is LNHNV and CDR2 is YYDKDF (reference sequence). This CDR3 is built from 14 residues. The J segment lost 6 bases and the V segment lost 1 base, leaving 2 bases of the junction unmatched. The CDR3 is CATSRGGTAGELFF. The CDR3 DNA follows: TGTGCCACCAGCAGAGGGGGGACAGCCGGGGAGCTGTTTTTT.

The V call is TRBV7-9, the J call TRBJ2-2; perhaps D is TRBD1 or TRBD2 (5 bases each). Trimming stripped 2 bases from V and 6 bases from J, with 10 bases between. Germline V gene sequence: CDR1 SEHNR, CDR2 FQNEAQ (reference sequence). This CDR3 region has 14 residues. This CDR3 reads CASSLPWDAGELFF. The CDR3 bases are TGTGCCAGCAGCTTACCGTGGGACGCCGGGGAGCTGTTTTTT.

The rearrangement uses TRBV2 and TRBJ2-1; 7 nucleotides align to TRBD2. Germline lookup yields CDR1 SNHLY and CDR2 FYNNEI. This CDR3 has 16 amino acids. V lost 2 bases and J lost 8; bases outside the gene matches: 12. The CDR3 region is CASSERAGRYGYEQFF. In DNA form, the CDR3 reads TGTGCCAGCAGTGAAAGAGCGGGGCGCTACGGCTATGAGCAGTTCTTC. The variable domain in full, with the rest retrieved from reference TRBV2 and TRBJ2-1, is EPEVTQTPSHQVTQMGQEVILRCVPISNHLYFYWYRQILGQKVEFLVSFYNNEISEKSEIFDDQFSVERPDGSNFTLKIRSTKLEDSAMYFCASSERAGRYGYEQFFGPGTRLTVL.

This chain links TRBV7-2 with TRBJ2-6; D tentatively reads TRBD1 or TRBD2 (5 bases each). The germline V gene has CDR1 SGHTA and CDR2 FQGNSA. CDR3 length: 18 amino acids. The V end lost 5 bases, the J end lost 0 bases, and 17 bases lay between the germline ends. CDR3 sequence (DNA): TGTGCCAGCAGCCCAGGGACCATTTTTGGCTCTGGGGCCAACGTCCTGACTTTC. It specifies CASSPGTIFGSGANVLTF.

This chain links TRBV13 with TRBJ2-7; D unresolved. The CDR3 consists of 15 residues. Trimming left V 3 bases short and J 4 bases short, with 16 bases between. CDR1 and CDR2 (germline): PRHDT, FYEKMQ (reference sequence). CDR3 residues: CASSFTSQAQYEQYF. The DNA of the CDR3 is TGTGCCAGCAGCTTCACGTCGCAGGCCCAGTACGAGCAGTACTTC.

The genes are TRBV15 and TRBJ1-5; 7 bases align to TRBD1. V was clipped by 2 bases and J by 4 bases; unmatched bases: 8. CDR1 is LNHNV, CDR2 YYDKDF, per germline (reference sequence). This CDR3 region has 16 residues. The CDR3: CATSRPTDRRNQPQHF. Written as DNA, the CDR3 is TGTGCCACCAGCAGACCTACGGACAGGAGAAATCAGCCCCAGCATTTT.

This chain links TRBV4-1 with TRBJ2-3; TRBD1 aligns across 10 bases. J was trimmed by 4 bases and V by 2 bases; bases with no gene match: 3. This CDR3 has 15 residues. Per germline, CDR1 MGHRA and CDR2 YSYEKL. CDR3 nucleotides: TGCGCCAGCAGCCAAATCGGGACAGGGGCAGATACGCAGTATTTT. Encoded protein: CASSQIGTGADTQYF.

V and J are TRBV5-1 and TRBJ2-7; D is unresolved. CDR3 size: 13 residues. The V end was cut by 5 bases, the J end by 0 bases, with 9 bases between. Germline CDR1 is SGHRS and CDR2 is YFSETQ. The CDR3 protein is CASRGVGSYEQYF. CDR3 bases: TGCGCCAGCAGGGGCGTTGGCTCCTACGAGCAGTACTTC.